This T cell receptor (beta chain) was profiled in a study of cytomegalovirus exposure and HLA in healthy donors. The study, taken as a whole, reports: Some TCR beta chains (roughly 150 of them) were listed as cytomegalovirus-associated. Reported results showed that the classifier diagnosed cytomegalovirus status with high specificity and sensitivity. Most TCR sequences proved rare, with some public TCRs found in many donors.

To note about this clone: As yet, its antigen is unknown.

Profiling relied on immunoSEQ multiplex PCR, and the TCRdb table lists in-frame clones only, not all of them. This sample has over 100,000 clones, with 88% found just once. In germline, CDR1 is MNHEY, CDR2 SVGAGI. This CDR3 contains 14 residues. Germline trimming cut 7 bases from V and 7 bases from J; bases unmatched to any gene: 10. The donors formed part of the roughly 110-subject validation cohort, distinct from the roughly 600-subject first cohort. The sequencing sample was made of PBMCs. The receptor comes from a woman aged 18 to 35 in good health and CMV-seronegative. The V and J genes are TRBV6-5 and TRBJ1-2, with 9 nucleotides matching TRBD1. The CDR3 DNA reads TGTGCCAGCAAACAAGCGGGACAGGGCGGTGGCTACACCTTC. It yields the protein CASKQAGQGGGYTF.